These 10 T cell receptor beta chains originate from one sample sequenced in a study of shared clonotypes between healthy human individuals. Clones were read by immunoSEQ multiplex PCR, and TCRdb kept only the in-frame ones, dropping some. Among a few million clones listed, around nine tenths were seen once. Sequenced sample: naive CD4+ T cells sorted from blood. Subset meaning: CD45RA+ positively selected. Receptors were obtained from a man aged 18 to 29 in good health.

The chain couples TRBV6-6 to TRBJ1-5; D uncertain. The CDR3 loop spans 15 amino acids. Germline CDR1 is MNHNY and CDR2 is SVGAGI (reference sequence). V gave up 2 bases and J gave up 4 bases, with 12 bases separating them. CDR3 region: CASSYRDTYNQPQHF. The CDR3 bases are TGTGCCAGCAGTTACCGAGACACCTATAATCAGCCCCAGCATTTT.

V gene TRBV19 combines with J gene TRBJ1-5; D not resolved. Germline V gives CDR1 LNHDA, CDR2 SQIVND (reference sequence). This CDR3 is 14 amino acids long. V shed 7 bases and J shed 3 bases, with 13 bases lying between them. The CDR3 here is CASNRGDPNQPQHF. The CDR3 DNA follows: TGTGCCAGTAACCGGGGTGATCCCAATCAGCCCCAGCATTTT.

The V and J genes are TRBV2 and TRBJ2-5; D call uncertain. Germline loops: CDR1 SNHLY, CDR2 FYNNEI. The CDR3 totals 13 residues. V was shortened by 3 bases and J by 5 bases, with 10 bases between the two germline ends. CDR3 nucleotide sequence: TGTGCCAGCAGTGACTCATTGATGGAGACCCAGTACTTC. Encoded protein: CASSDSLMETQYF. Full variable domain (outside the CDR3, taken from reference TRBV2 and TRBJ2-5): EPEVTQTPSHQVTQMGQEVILRCVPISNHLYFYWYRQILGQKVEFLVSFYNNEISEKSEIFDDQFSVERPDGSNFTLKIRSTKLEDSAMYFCASSDSLMETQYFGPGTRLLVL.

This clone turned up a few times. This CDR3 is also generated by other DNA sequences in the sample. The gene calls are TRBV6-5 and TRBJ1-2; D is possibly TRBD1 (5 bases). From germline, CDR1 is MNHEY and CDR2 SVGAGI. V was clipped by 6 bases and J by 4 bases, with 6 bases between them. This CDR3 comprises 11 residues. The CDR3 sequence is CASRRGYGYTF. The CDR3 DNA follows: TGTGCCAGCAGAAGGGGCTATGGCTACACCTTC.

The chain is built from TRBV2 and TRBJ2-2; D is ambiguous. Trimming took 6 bases from V and 0 from J, leaving 17 bases between them. The CDR3 runs 17 residues. Germline V CDR1 and CDR2: SNHLY, FYNNEI. The CDR3 loop is CASSYPSVGPNTGELFF. CDR3 bases: TGTGCCAGCAGCTACCCCAGTGTGGGCCCGAACACCGGGGAGCTGTTTTTT.

The chain employs TRBV7-2 and TRBJ1-4; TRBD1 is a possible D gene (5 bases). The germline CDR1 and CDR2 sequences are SGHTA and FQGNSA. The CDR3 covers 14 residues. The V gene lost 3 bases and the J gene lost 5 bases, with 10 bases spanning the gap. CDR3 DNA: TGTGCCAGCAGCTTCTCGGGGGGGAATGAAAAACTGTTTTTT. Translating gives CASSFSGGNEKLFF.

The chain carries TRBV5-4 and TRBJ2-2; 7 bases agree with TRBD1. The ends lost 4 bases at V and 5 bases at J; junction bases unmatched: 2. CDR3 length: 13 residues. Germline V gene sequence: CDR1 SGHNT, CDR2 YYREEE (reference sequence). The CDR3 here is CASSTQGTGELFF. Here the CDR3 DNA reads TGTGCCAGCAGCACACAGGGGACCGGGGAGCTGTTTTTT. The whole variable domain, filled in from reference TRBV5-4 and TRBJ2-2, reads ETGVTQSPTHLIKTRGQQVTLRCSSQSGHNTVSWYQQALGQGPQFIFQYYREEENGRGNFPPRFSGLQFPNYSSELNVNALELDDSALYLCASSTQGTGELFFGEGSRLTVL.

On this clone itself: One end of the junction is discordant with germline, which a read error may explain. The sample holds other DNA sequences that translate to the same CDR3. V and J are TRBV2 and TRBJ1-5; the D is unclear. This CDR3 contains 14 residues. CDR1 and CDR2 from the germline V gene are SNHLY and FYNNEI. CDR3 in DNA: TGTGCTAGCAGTGCAGTGGGGTCATGGCAGCCCCAGCATTTT. This codes for CASSAVGSWQPQHF. Filled out from reference TRBV2 and TRBJ1-5, the complete variable domain reads EPEVTQTPSHQVTQMGQEVILRCVPISNHLYFYWYRQILGQKVEFLVSFYNNEISEKSEIFDDQFSVERPDGSNFTLKIRSTKLEDSAMYFCASSAVGSWQPQHFGDGTRLSIL.

The chain joins TRBV25-1 to TRBJ1-6; D ambiguous. The V and J ends lost 1 base and 9 bases respectively, with 10 bases between them. Germline CDR1 and CDR2: MGHDK and SYGVNS. This CDR3 spans 14 amino acids. The CDR3 region is CASSESRKPSPLHF. CDR3 nucleotide sequence: TGTGCCAGCAGTGAATCAAGGAAACCTTCACCCCTCCACTTT.

This clone has only one observation. This chain joins TRBV7-2 and TRBJ2-7; 10 positions match TRBD2. The CDR3 runs 15 residues. CDR1 is SGHTA, CDR2 FQGNSA, per germline. V was clipped by 5 bases and J by 3 bases; unmatched bases: 7. The CDR3 reads CASSPGTSDRYEQYF. The CDR3 DNA sequence: TGTGCCAGCAGCCCCGGGACTAGCGACCGCTACGAGCAGTACTTC.